This TCR beta chain was captured by sequencing in a study of cytomegalovirus exposure and HLA in healthy donors. The wider study: Of 300 to 500 genotyped donors, about 81% grouped in the Caucasian-associated ancestry cluster. Study-level findings and limits: The study reported that TCR beta sequences accurately predicted HLA-A and HLA-B alleles in most subjects. Cytomegalovirus association was assigned to 150 to 200 TCR beta chains.

Trimming pared 0 bases from V and 2 bases from J, leaving 11 bases between. CDR3 length: 16 residues. In germline, CDR1 is SGHRS, CDR2 YFSETQ. 60 Vbeta and 13 Jbeta primers were used in PCR. As processed by the authors: Unique TCR beta chains totaled 80 million to 100 million in a later count, with roughly 10 million of them shared. Measured with immunoSEQ multiplex PCR; TCRdb has only the in-frame clones, and not every one. V, J and clone size derive from that table, while D and trimming were established from the DNA sequence. Of 120,000 to 150,000 clones in the sample, around 75% are singletons; the top ten hold more than 4%. Concerning this clone itself: The antigen remains undetermined.

The TCR comes from a man in his sixties in good health and CMV-seronegative. This chain connects TRBV5-1 to TRBJ2-2; possibly TRBD2 for D (6 bases). Sequencing was done on a sample of PBMCs. CDR3 in DNA: TGCGCCAGCAGCTTGGAAGGCGGGACCAACACCGGGGAGCTGTTTTTT. This translates into CASSLEGGTNTGELFF.